These 17 T cell receptor beta chains share one sample of origin, sequenced in a study of T-cell memory formation after mild COVID-19. TCRdb re-called the 5' RACE reads through MiXCR, storing one row per CDR3 protein. Of some 150,000 distinct CDR3 sequences in the sample, less than 20% were seen once. The sequenced material came from PBMCs or a T cell subset sorted from them (not recorded which). All receptors derive from an adult woman who had mild COVID-19 (a few samples of this study predate the infection). Cell type and time point are not known.

The V and J genes are TRBV12-3 or TRBV12-4 and TRBJ2-5; D tentatively reads TRBD1 or TRBD2 (5 bases each). The CDR3 is 13 amino acids. The V end was cut by 6 bases, the J end by 5 bases, with 13 bases between. CDR3: CASRMRGEETQYF. The CDR3 DNA reads TGTGCCAGCAGGATGAGGGGTGAGGAGACCCAGTACTTC.

The chain recombines TRBV7-2 with TRBJ2-7; D is undetermined. CDR3 size: 16 residues. CDR1 is SGHTA and CDR2 is FQGNSA in the germline V gene. The V and J ends lost 0 bases and 3 bases respectively, with 15 bases between them. In DNA, the CDR3 is TGTGCCAGCAGCTTAGCGCATCGGACCGACCGCTACGAGCAGTACTTC. Translating gives CASSLAHRTDRYEQYF. The full variable domain, rest sourced from reference TRBV7-2 and TRBJ2-7, is GAGVSQSPSNKVTEKGKDVELRCDPISGHTALYWYRQSLGQGLEFLIYFQGNSAPDKSGLPSDRFSAERTGGSVSTLTIQRTQQEDSAVYLCASSLAHRTDRYEQYFGPGTRLTVT.

The chain couples TRBV12-3 or TRBV12-4 to TRBJ2-1, with unresolved D. The CDR3 spans 14 residues. The V end was cut by 3 bases, the J end by 4 bases, with 10 bases between. In DNA form, the CDR3 reads TGTGCCAGCAGTTTGCGGCGTGGATACAATGAGCAGTTCTTC. This translates into CASSLRRGYNEQFF.

This sequence joins TRBV5-1 and TRBJ2-5, with 9 bases fitting TRBD1. Germline V gene lookup returns CDR1 SGHRS and CDR2 YFSETQ. V lost 3 bases, J lost 1 base, and 7 bases stayed unmatched. The CDR3 has 16 residues. Here the CDR3 DNA reads TGCGCCAGCAGCTCCGGACAGGGGCAAGGCCAAGAGACCCAGTACTTC. Its protein is CASSSGQGQGQETQYF.

This clonotype was seen a few times. The chain carries TRBV7-9 and TRBJ1-2, with a tentative D call TRBD1 (5 bases). This CDR3 has 13 amino acids. Trimming stripped 4 bases from V and 4 bases from J, with 10 bases between. Germline assignment: CDR1 SEHNR and CDR2 FQNEAQ (reference sequence). CDR3 amino acids: CASSSDTFYGYTF. The CDR3 nucleotides are TGTGCCAGCAGCTCGGACACATTCTATGGCTACACCTTC.

This clonotype was seen a few times. J is TRBJ2-7 and V is TRBV4-2; tentative D call: TRBD2 (6 bases). The CDR3 covers 14 residues. V gave up 0 bases and J gave up 6 bases, with 12 bases separating them. CDR1 and CDR2 from the germline V gene are LGHNA and YNFKEQ. CDR3 amino acids: CASSQDGGSVEQYF. The CDR3 nucleotides read TGTGCCAGCAGCCAAGACGGGGGTTCTGTCGAGCAGTACTTC.

In this sample, this clonotype turned up many times. The CDR3 sequence: CASSLDAYSTANYGYTF. DNA for the CDR3: TGTGCCAGCAGCTTAGATGCGTACAGCACAGCTAACTATGGCTACACCTTC. The chain employs TRBV7-2 and TRBJ1-2, with no clear D. Germline CDR1 SGHTA, CDR2 FQGNSA. This CDR3 is built from 17 residues. V lost 1 base and J 0 bases, leaving 15 bases between the germline ends.

This clonotype has a handful of counts. The V and J genes are TRBV24-1 and TRBJ2-1; the match to TRBD2 covers 7 bases. Germline CDR1 reads KGHDR; CDR2 reads SFDVKD. This CDR3 region has 12 residues. The ends lost 6 bases at V and 13 bases at J; junction bases unmatched: 8. The CDR3: CATSPSGLGQFF. The CDR3 nucleotides are TGTGCCACCAGTCCCTCCGGACTAGGACAGTTCTTC.

The V call is TRBV9, the J call TRBJ2-5; TRBD2 aligns across 10 bases. This CDR3 has 15 amino acids. Losses at the gene ends were 4 bases for V and 4 bases for J; bases not matched to a gene: 7. Germline values: CDR1 SGDLS, CDR2 YYNGEE. This chain's CDR3 is CASSPSGGAGETQYF. In DNA form, the CDR3 reads TGTGCCAGCAGCCCCAGCGGGGGGGCAGGAGAGACCCAGTACTTC.

The V gene is TRBV2, the J gene TRBJ2-3; TRBD2 matches at 11 bases. The length of the CDR3 is 16 residues. Germline V gene lookup returns CDR1 SNHLY and CDR2 FYNNEI. V trimming: 4 bases; J trimming: 3 bases; junction bases outside the gene matches: 6. The CDR3 bases are TGTGCCAGCAGTGGGCCGACTAGCGGGGCGACAGATACGCAGTATTTT. Its protein is CASSGPTSGATDTQYF.

This clonotype was seen a few times. The gene calls are TRBV3-1 and TRBJ2-3; 9 bases align to TRBD1. CDR3 size: 14 residues. The V gene end was trimmed by 5 bases and the J gene end by 6 bases; junction bases not matched to a gene: 6. The V gene's germline CDR1 is LGHDT and CDR2 YNNKEL (reference sequence). The CDR3 coding sequence is TGTGCCAGCAGCTCCACAGGGGGCAGGGATACGCAGTATTTT. Translating it yields CASSSTGGRDTQYF.

This clonotype was observed a handful of times. V usage is TRBV24-1 and J usage is TRBJ2-3; possible D gene TRBD2, 6 bases. This CDR3 is 17 amino acids long. V was shortened by 1 base and J by 4 bases, with 17 bases between the two germline ends. Germline V lookup: CDR1 KGHDR, CDR2 SFDVKD. CDR3: CATSDFGTVRGADTQYF. Here the CDR3 DNA reads TGTGCCACCAGTGATTTCGGGACTGTTCGGGGCGCAGATACGCAGTATTTT.

The chain employs TRBV6-2 or TRBV6-3 and TRBJ1-1, with D hard to call. Germline lookup yields CDR1 MNHEY and CDR2 SVGEGT. This CDR3 is built from 13 residues. Trimming took off 6 bases at V and 1 base at J, with 9 bases between the two ends. The CDR3 DNA follows: TGTGCCAGCAGGGATCTGGCGAACACTGAAGCTTTCTTT. Translation: CASRDLANTEAFF.

This clonotype has just a few counts. The V gene is TRBV29-1, the J gene TRBJ2-3, with TRBD1 matching over 7 bases. Unmatched junction bases numbered 8, after V lost 7 bases and J lost 4 bases. This CDR3 has 13 amino acids. Germline CDR1 reads SQVTM; CDR2 reads ANQGSEA. CDR3 nucleotide sequence: TGCAGCGCACACGGGACAGTCCCAGATACGCAGTATTTT. Translating gives CSAHGTVPDTQYF.

This clonotype occurred once. J is TRBJ1-1 and V is TRBV15, with D unclear. Germline CDR1 and CDR2: LNHNV and YYDKDF (reference sequence). The CDR3 sequence is 13 residues long. V gave up 1 base and J gave up 4 bases, with 7 bases separating them. The CDR3 loop reads CATSRAFSTEAFF. The CDR3 DNA reads as TGTGCCACCAGCAGAGCTTTTAGCACTGAAGCTTTCTTT.

This clonotype was detected a few times. The chain uses TRBV2 and TRBJ2-2; 9 positions agree with TRBD1. Per germline, CDR1 SNHLY and CDR2 FYNNEI. This CDR3 comprises 14 residues. V shed 9 bases and J 0 bases; nucleotides not matched to a gene: 2. The CDR3 sequence: CARTGGSNTGELFF. The DNA of the CDR3 is TGTGCCAGGACAGGGGGATCGAACACCGGGGAGCTGTTTTTT.

This clonotype was observed at least ten times. CDR3 DNA: TGTGCCAGCAGCCAATCCAGGGGGCTAGGTAACACTGAAGCTTTCTTT. It codes for CASSQSRGLGNTEAFF. The rearrangement uses TRBV14 and TRBJ1-1; TRBD1 matches 8 bases. Germline loops: CDR1 SGHDN, CDR2 FVKESK. The CDR3 sequence is 16 residues long. The V and J ends lost 2 bases and 2 bases, in that order; junction bases with no gene match: 7.